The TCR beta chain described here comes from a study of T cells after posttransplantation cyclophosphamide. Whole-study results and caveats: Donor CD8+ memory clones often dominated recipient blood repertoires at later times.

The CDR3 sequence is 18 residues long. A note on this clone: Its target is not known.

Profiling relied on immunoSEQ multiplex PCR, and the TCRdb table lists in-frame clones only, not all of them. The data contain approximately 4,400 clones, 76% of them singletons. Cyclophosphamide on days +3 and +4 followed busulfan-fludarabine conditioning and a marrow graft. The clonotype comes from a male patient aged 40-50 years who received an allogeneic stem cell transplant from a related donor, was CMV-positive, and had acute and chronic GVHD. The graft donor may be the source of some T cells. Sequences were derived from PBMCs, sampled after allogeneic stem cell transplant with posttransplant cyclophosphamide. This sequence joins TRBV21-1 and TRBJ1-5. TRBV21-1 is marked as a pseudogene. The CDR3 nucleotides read TGTGCCAGCAGCAAGCGCGGGGCGGTTGTAAATAGCAATCAGCCCCAGCATTTT. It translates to CASSKRGAVVNSNQPQHF.